The 18 T cell receptor beta chains reported below all come from one sample, sequenced in a study of molecular identifiers for immune sequencing clone quantification. TCRdb independently ran MiXCR on the PCR reads; one entry per CDR3 protein. The table has about half a million distinct CDR3 sequences, roughly 24% seen once. Specimen: naive CD8+ T cells from blood, with Jurkat cell RNA spiked in. Described subset: FACS-sorted CD8+CD4-CCR7+CD45RA+ naive T cells. The receptors come from a human donor in good health. Some libraries in this study had Jurkat cell RNA spiked in.

The chain carries TRBV10-3 and TRBJ2-3; tentatively, D is TRBD1 (6 bases). Germline V gives CDR1 ENHRY, CDR2 SYGVKD. This CDR3 spans 15 amino acids. The ends were cut back, 4 bases at V and 0 bases at J, with 11 bases in the middle. CDR3 protein: CAISAGQSSTDTQYF. CDR3 bases: TGTGCCATCAGTGCCGGACAGTCTAGCACAGATACGCAGTATTTT.

This sequence joins TRBV19 and TRBJ2-7, with TRBD1 identical over 7 bases. J gave up 5 bases and V 1 base, and 8 bases lay outside the gene matches. Germline lookup yields CDR1 LNHDA and CDR2 SQIVND (reference sequence). This CDR3 has 15 amino acids. CDR3 sequence (DNA): TGTGCCAGTAGTATAGGAACAGGGGTAGTCGACGAGCAGTACTTC. Amino acids: CASSIGTGVVDEQYF.

To note about this clonotype: This likely comes from a read error, as the CDR3 has no conserved phenylalanine or tryptophan at its end. The rearrangement links TRBV23-1 to TRBJ2-2; D gene uncertain. TRBV23-1 is recorded as an ORF, its role being uncertain. With 6 bases removed from V and 0 bases from J, the gap between germline ends came to 14 bases. The CDR3 totals 16 residues. The DNA for the CDR3 is TGCGCCAGCAGCCAAGACACTTTCGCGAACACCGGGGAGCTGTTTCTT. It translates to CASSQDTFANTGELFL.

This clonotype was counted only a few times. The chain uses TRBV28 and TRBJ2-7; D might be TRBD1 (6 bases). The germline V and J ends were trimmed by 3 bases and 1 base, with 13 bases remaining between them. This CDR3 region has 15 residues. Germline assignment: CDR1 MDHEN and CDR2 SYDVKM. For the CDR3, the DNA is TGTGCCAGCAGTTTTAGGGGGATTGGGTCCTACGAGCAGTACTTC. It is translated as CASSFRGIGSYEQYF.

The V gene is TRBV28, the J gene TRBJ2-1, with a weak D call TRBD1 (5 bases). Trimming took off 5 bases at V and 0 bases at J, with 17 bases between the two ends. The CDR3 totals 17 residues. Germline assignment: CDR1 MDHEN and CDR2 SYDVKM. The CDR3 sequence is CASSPPDSALSYNEQFF. Here the CDR3 DNA reads TGTGCCAGCAGTCCACCAGACAGTGCCCTCTCCTACAATGAGCAGTTCTTC.

This clonotype occurred a few times. V is TRBV6-5 and J is TRBJ1-2; TRBD1 is a possible D gene (6 bases). The length of the CDR3 is 16 residues. CDR1 is MNHEY and CDR2 is SVGAGI in the germline V gene. The V end was cut by 0 bases, the J end by 7 bases, with 18 bases between. CDR3 loop: CASSYSQLQGSSGYTF. CDR3 DNA: TGTGCCAGCAGTTACTCTCAGCTACAGGGCTCAAGTGGCTACACCTTC.

This clonotype was found many times. The chain is built from TRBV7-9 and TRBJ2-3, with D maybe TRBD2 (6 bases). CDR1 and CDR2 (germline): SEHNR, FQNEAQ (reference sequence). V was trimmed by 5 bases and J by 5 bases, leaving 20 bases between them. The CDR3 length is 16 residues. The CDR3 sequence is CASSEFPGLLEDTQYF. As DNA, the CDR3 is TGTGCCAGCAGCGAGTTCCCGGGACTTCTCGAAGATACGCAGTATTTT.

Many counts were recorded for this clonotype. J is TRBJ2-3 and V is TRBV14; 7 bases map to TRBD1. V lost 1 base, J lost 3 bases, and 13 bases stayed unmatched. Germline-derived CDR1 and CDR2 are SGHDN and FVKESK. This CDR3 region has 18 residues. DNA of the CDR3: TGTGCCAGCAGCCAAGCCACGACAGGGAGCGAGGTGACAGATACGCAGTATTTT. It translates to CASSQATTGSEVTDTQYF.

Turning to this clonotype: This may be a read error: a much more frequent sequence differs by one nucleotide. The chain carries TRBV7-2 and TRBJ2-5; D may be TRBD2 (6 bases). The CDR3 loop spans 13 amino acids. Germline V gene sequence: CDR1 SGHTA, CDR2 FQGNSA. Trimming took off 6 bases at V and 6 bases at J, with 14 bases between the two ends. The CDR3 loop is CASRKGLQKTQYF. The CDR3 bases are TGTGCCAGCAGGAAGGGACTGCAAAAGACCCAGTACTTC.

In this sample, this clonotype turned up a few times. The chain carries TRBV28 and TRBJ2-7; the match to TRBD2 covers 8 bases. V lost 5 bases and J lost 3; bases outside the gene matches: 9. This CDR3 is 15 amino acids long. Germline V lookup: CDR1 MDHEN, CDR2 SYDVKM. The CDR3 is CASSPAGGPDYEQYF. The CDR3 nucleotides are TGTGCCAGCAGTCCCGCGGGAGGTCCAGACTACGAGCAGTACTTC.

The chain is built from TRBV19 and TRBJ1-5; D remains ambiguous. The germline V gene has CDR1 LNHDA and CDR2 SQIVND (reference sequence). V lost 1 base to trimming and J lost 6 bases, with 13 bases between them. This CDR3 region has 15 residues. The CDR3 bases are TGTGCCAGTAGTATAGCCACCAGGACGGTTCAGCCCCAGCATTTT. Its protein is CASSIATRTVQPQHF.

In regard to this clonotype: Just one base apart from a much larger clone, this may be a read error. The chain has TRBV29-1 and TRBJ2-5; D unclear. Germline V gene data show CDR1 as SQVTM and CDR2 as ANQGSEA. The germline V and J ends were trimmed by 6 bases and 3 bases, with 14 bases remaining between them. This CDR3 has 13 amino acids. The CDR3 spells CSVRRLEKETQYF. The CDR3 DNA reads TGCAGCGTCCGCCGTTTGGAAAAAGAGACCCAGTACTTC.

In its sample, this clonotype was seen a few times. The chain is built from TRBV7-9 and TRBJ1-2, with no clear D. CDR1 and CDR2 from the germline V gene are SEHNR and FQNEAQ (reference sequence). Trimming left V 4 bases short and J 4 bases short, with 10 bases between. The CDR3 has 13 residues. The chain's CDR3 is CASSSFKIYGYTF. The DNA for the CDR3 is TGTGCCAGCAGCTCCTTCAAGATCTATGGCTACACCTTC.

V is TRBV5-1 and J is TRBJ2-1; D unresolved. V dropped 1 base and J dropped 6 bases, with 8 bases sitting between them. The CDR3 has 13 residues. The germline CDR1 and CDR2 sequences are SGHRS and YFSETQ. CDR3 coding DNA: TGCGCCAGCAGCTTGTTTAGTTTCAATGAGCAGTTCTTC. This gives the protein CASSLFSFNEQFF.

Many counts were recorded for this clonotype. The gene calls are TRBV7-9 and TRBJ1-4; D is unclear. The CDR3 consists of 16 residues. Trimming shortened V by 4 bases and J by 4 bases, and 16 bases separated the two germline ends. Germline CDR1 and CDR2: SEHNR and FQNEAQ (reference sequence). CDR3 coding DNA: TGTGCCAGCAGCTATCCAGTAGGCGGTTTTAATGAAAAACTGTTTTTT. The encoded protein is CASSYPVGGFNEKLFF.

For this clonotype: A much larger clonotype is one base distant, so this may be a read error. This sequence joins TRBV29-1 and TRBJ1-2; maybe TRBD1 (6 bases). The CDR3 is 14 amino acids. The germline V gene has CDR1 SQVTM and CDR2 ANQGSEA. CDR3 protein: CSVPMDRMVYGHTF. CDR3 nucleotide sequence: TGCAGCGTTCCGATGGACAGAATGGTCTATGGCCACACCTTC.

The chain combines TRBV20-1 with TRBJ2-7, with a tentative D call TRBD2 (6 bases). The CDR3 has 12 amino acids. Per the germline V gene, CDR1 is DFQATT and CDR2 is SNEGSKA (reference sequence). Here the CDR3 reads CSLGGNSYEQYF. In nucleotides, the CDR3 is TGCAGCCTCGGGGGAAACTCCTACGAGCAGTACTTC.

The chain carries TRBV19 and TRBJ2-2; D is ambiguous. V lost 3 bases and J lost 4, with 6 bases in between. This CDR3 is built from 13 residues. Germline V gives CDR1 LNHDA, CDR2 SQIVND (reference sequence). For the CDR3, the DNA is TGTGCCAGTAGTATTTTGAGCACCGGGGAGCTGTTTTTT. It specifies CASSILSTGELFF.